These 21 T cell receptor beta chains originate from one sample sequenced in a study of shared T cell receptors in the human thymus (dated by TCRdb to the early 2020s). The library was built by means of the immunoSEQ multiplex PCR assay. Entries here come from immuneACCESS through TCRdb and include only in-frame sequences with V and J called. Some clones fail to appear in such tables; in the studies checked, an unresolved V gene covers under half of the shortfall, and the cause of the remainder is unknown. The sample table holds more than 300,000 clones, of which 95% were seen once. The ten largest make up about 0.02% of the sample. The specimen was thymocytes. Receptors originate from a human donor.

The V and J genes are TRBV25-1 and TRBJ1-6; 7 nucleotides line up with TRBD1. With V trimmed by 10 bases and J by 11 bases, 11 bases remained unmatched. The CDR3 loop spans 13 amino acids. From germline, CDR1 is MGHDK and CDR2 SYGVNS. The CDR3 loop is CATRTGDGAPLHF. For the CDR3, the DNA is TGTGCCACACGTACAGGGGATGGGGCACCCCTCCACTTT.

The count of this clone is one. This CDR3 reads CASSQGANVLTF. The DNA for the CDR3 is TGTGCCAGCTCTCAGGGGGCCAACGTCCTGACTTTC. The chain uses TRBV28 and TRBJ2-6; D not certain. The V end was cut by 8 bases, the J end by 4 bases, with 6 bases between. CDR1 is MDHEN, CDR2 SYDVKM, per germline. The CDR3 sequence is 12 residues long.

CDR3 region: CASISGSPTYNEQFF. In DNA form, the CDR3 reads TGTGCCAGCATTAGCGGGAGTCCGACCTACAATGAGCAGTTCTTC. The chain carries TRBV7-9 and TRBJ2-1, with 9 bases identical to TRBD2. The germline gives CDR1 SEHNR, CDR2 FQNEAQ (reference sequence). The V and J ends lost 7 bases and 2 bases, in that order; junction bases with no gene match: 6. This CDR3 has 15 amino acids.

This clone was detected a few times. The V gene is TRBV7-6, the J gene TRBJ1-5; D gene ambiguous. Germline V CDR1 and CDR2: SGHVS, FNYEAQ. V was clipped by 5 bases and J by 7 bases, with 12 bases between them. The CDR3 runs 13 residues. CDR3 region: CASSTSGKQPQHF. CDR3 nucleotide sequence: TGTGCCAGCAGCACCAGTGGGAAGCAGCCCCAGCATTTT.

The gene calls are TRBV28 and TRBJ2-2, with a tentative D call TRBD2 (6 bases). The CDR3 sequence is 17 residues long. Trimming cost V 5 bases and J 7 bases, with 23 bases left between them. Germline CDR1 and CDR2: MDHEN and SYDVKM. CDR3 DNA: TGTGCCAGCAGTGGGGGACTTGAGGCCTTCGGGGTCGGGGAGCTGTTTTTT. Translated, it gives CASSGGLEAFGVGELFF.

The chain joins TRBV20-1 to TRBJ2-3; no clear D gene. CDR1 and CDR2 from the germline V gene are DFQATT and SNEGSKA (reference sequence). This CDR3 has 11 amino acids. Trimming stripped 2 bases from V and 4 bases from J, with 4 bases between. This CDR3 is CSARKADTQYF. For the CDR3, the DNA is TGCAGTGCTAGAAAGGCAGATACGCAGTATTTT.

The CDR3 here is CASSFGPGLGNTDTQYF. For the CDR3, the DNA is TGTGCCAGCAGCTTCGGCCCGGGACTAGGGAACACAGATACGCAGTATTTT. The chain recombines TRBV28 with TRBJ2-3; TRBD2 matches 8 bases. The trim removed 6 bases at V and 2 bases at J, leaving 13 bases unmatched. This CDR3 region has 17 residues. Germline V lookup: CDR1 MDHEN, CDR2 SYDVKM.

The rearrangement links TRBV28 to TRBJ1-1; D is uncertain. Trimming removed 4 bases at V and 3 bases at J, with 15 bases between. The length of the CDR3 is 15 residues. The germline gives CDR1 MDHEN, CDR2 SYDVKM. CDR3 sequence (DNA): TGTGCCAGCAGTTCCCCCCCACCTGTAGACACTGAAGCTTTCTTT. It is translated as CASSSPPPVDTEAFF.

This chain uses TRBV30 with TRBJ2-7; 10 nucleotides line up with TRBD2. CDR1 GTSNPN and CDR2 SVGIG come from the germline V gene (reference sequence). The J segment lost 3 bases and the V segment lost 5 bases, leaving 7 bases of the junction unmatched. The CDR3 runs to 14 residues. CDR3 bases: TGTGCCTGGTGGGTGCTAGCGGGAGTCTACGAGCAGTACTTC. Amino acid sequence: CAWWVLAGVYEQYF.

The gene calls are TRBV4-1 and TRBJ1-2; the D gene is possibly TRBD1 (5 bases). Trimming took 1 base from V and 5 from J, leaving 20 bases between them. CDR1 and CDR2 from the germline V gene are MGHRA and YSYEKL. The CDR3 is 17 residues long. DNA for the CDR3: TGCGCCAGCAGCCAAGCCTCGGGAGACCCTGGGGGGTATGGCTACACCTTC. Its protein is CASSQASGDPGGYGYTF.

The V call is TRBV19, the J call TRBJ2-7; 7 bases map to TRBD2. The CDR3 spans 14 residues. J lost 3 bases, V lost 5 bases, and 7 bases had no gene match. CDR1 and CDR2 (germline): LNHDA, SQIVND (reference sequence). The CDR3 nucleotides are TGTGCCAGTAGTGCCCGACTAGCTTGCTACGAGCAGTACTTC. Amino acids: CASSARLACYEQYF.

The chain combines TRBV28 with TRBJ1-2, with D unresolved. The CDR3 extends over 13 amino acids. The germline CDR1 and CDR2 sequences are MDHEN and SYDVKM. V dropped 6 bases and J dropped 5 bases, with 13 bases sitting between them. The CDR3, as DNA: TGTGCCAGCAGCACCACCCTGGGGTATGGCTACACCTTC. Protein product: CASSTTLGYGYTF.

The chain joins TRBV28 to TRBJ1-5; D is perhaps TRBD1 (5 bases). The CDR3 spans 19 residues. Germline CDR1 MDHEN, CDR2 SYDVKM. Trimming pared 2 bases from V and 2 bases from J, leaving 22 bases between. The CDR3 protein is CASSLVRDPPTFGNQPQHF. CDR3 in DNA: TGTGCCAGCAGTTTAGTCAGGGACCCACCAACCTTCGGCAATCAGCCCCAGCATTTT.

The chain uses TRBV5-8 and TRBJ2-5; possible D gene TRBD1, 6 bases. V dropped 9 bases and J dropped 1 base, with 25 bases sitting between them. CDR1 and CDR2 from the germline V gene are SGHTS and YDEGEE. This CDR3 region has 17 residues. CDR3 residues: CATPTITGPNPQETQYF. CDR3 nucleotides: TGTGCCACGCCTACGATAACAGGGCCAAACCCCCAAGAGACCCAGTACTTC.

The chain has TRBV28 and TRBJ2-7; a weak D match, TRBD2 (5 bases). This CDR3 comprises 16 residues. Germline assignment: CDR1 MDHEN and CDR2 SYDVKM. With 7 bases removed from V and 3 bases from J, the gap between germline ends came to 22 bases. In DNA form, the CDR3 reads TGTGCCAGCATTCCTAGCAGGCACGGGCCCTACTACGAGCAGTACTTC. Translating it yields CASIPSRHGPYYEQYF.

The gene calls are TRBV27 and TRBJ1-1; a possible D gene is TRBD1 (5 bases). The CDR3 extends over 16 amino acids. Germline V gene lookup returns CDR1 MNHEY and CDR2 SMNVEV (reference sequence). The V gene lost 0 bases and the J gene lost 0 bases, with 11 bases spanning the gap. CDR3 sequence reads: CASSLSSTAMNTEAFF. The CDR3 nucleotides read TGTGCCAGCAGTTTATCCTCGACAGCGATGAACACTGAAGCTTTCTTT.

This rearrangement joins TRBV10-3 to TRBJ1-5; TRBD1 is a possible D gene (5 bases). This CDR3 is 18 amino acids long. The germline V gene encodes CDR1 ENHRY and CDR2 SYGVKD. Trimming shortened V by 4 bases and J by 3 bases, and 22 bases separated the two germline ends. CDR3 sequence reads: CAISATNRSDGYNQPQHF. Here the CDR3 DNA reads TGTGCCATCAGTGCTACGAACAGGTCAGATGGATACAATCAGCCCCAGCATTTT.

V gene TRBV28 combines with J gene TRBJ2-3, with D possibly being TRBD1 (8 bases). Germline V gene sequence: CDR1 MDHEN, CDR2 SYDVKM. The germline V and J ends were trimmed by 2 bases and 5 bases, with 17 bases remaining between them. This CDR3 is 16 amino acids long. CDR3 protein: CASSLRQTGEGDTQYF. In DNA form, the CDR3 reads TGTGCCAGCAGTTTACGGCAGACAGGGGAGGGAGATACGCAGTATTTT.

In DNA, the CDR3 is TGCAGACCCCAGGGGGGAGAGACCCAGTACTTC. It translates to CRPQGGETQYF. The rearrangement links TRBV20-1 to TRBJ2-5, with D possibly being TRBD1 (7 bases). The CDR3 length is 11 residues. Germline CDR1 DFQATT, CDR2 SNEGSKA (reference sequence).

The CDR3 DNA reads as TGTGCCAGCAGCTTAGAGGGACTACCTCCCACAGATACGCAGTATTTT. This translates into CASSLEGLPPTDTQYF. The chain has TRBV7-2 and TRBJ2-3; TRBD2 matches at 7 bases. The CDR3 is 16 amino acids. Germline assignment: CDR1 SGHTA and CDR2 FQGNSA. Trimming removed 1 base from V and 2 bases from J; junction bases left unmatched: 6.

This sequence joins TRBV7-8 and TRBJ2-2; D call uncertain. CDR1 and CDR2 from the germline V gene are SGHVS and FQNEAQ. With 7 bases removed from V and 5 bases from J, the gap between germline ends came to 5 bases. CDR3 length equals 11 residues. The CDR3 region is CASTLTGELFF. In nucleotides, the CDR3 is TGTGCCAGCACCTTGACCGGGGAGCTGTTTTTT.